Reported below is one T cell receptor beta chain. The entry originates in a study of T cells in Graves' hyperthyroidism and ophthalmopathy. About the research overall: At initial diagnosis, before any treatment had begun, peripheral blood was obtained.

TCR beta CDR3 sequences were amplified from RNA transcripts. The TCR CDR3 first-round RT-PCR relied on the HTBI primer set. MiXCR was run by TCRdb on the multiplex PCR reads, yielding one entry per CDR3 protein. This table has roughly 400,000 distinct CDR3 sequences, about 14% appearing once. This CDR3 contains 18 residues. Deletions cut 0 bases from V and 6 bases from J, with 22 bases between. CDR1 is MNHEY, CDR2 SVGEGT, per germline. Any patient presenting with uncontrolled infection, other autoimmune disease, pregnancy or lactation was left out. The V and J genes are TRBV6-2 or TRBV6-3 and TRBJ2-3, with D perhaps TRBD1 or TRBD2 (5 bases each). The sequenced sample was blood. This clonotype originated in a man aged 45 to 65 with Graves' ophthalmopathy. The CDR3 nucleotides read TGTGCCAGCAGTTACTCGAAGTTCCAGGGAGCCCTGAGGGATACGCAGTATTTT. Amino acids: CASSYSKFQGALRDTQYF.